Listed here are 9 T cell receptor beta chains from one sample, sequenced in a study of blood T cell repertoires in COVID-19. The assay was immunoSEQ multiplex PCR, and TCRdb's table has in-frame clones only and misses some. The data hold roughly 34,000 clones, with nearly 90% observed a single time. Specimen: peripheral blood. Receptors originate from a man aged 55 to 70 with active COVID-19.

This chain connects TRBV5-1 to TRBJ2-1, with 11 bases matching TRBD2. This CDR3 region has 15 residues. Germline CDR1 is SGHRS and CDR2 is YFSETQ. The trim removed 3 bases at V and 8 bases at J, leaving 7 bases unmatched. Here the CDR3 DNA reads TGCGCCAGCAGCTCTAGACTAGCGGGGCTCGATGAGCAGTTCTTC. Amino acids: CASSSRLAGLDEQFF.

The rearrangement uses TRBV19 and TRBJ2-1, with D unresolved. The V gene's germline CDR1 is LNHDA and CDR2 SQIVND (reference sequence). CDR3 length: 13 residues. The ends were cut back, 4 bases at V and 5 bases at J, with 9 bases in the middle. CDR3 loop: CASSTGPNNEQFF. The CDR3 DNA reads TGTGCCAGTAGTACTGGGCCTAACAATGAGCAGTTCTTC.

CDR3 nucleotides: TGTGCCAGCAGCTCGGGACAGGAGAACACTGAAGCTTTCTTT. Translated: CASSSGQENTEAFF. The chain employs TRBV7-8 and TRBJ1-1, with TRBD1 matching over 8 bases. The V gene end was trimmed by 4 bases and the J gene end by 1 base; junction bases not matched to a gene: 2. This CDR3 has 14 amino acids. Germline CDR1 SGHVS, CDR2 FQNEAQ.

V gene TRBV11-2 combines with J gene TRBJ2-3; weak D call: TRBD2 (6 bases). CDR3 length: 17 residues. CDR1 and CDR2 from the germline V gene are SGHAT and FQNNGV. Trimming pared 2 bases from V and 0 bases from J, leaving 15 bases between. The CDR3 sequence: CASSLWGKGTSTDTQYF. The DNA for the CDR3 is TGTGCCAGCAGCTTATGGGGAAAGGGGACTAGCACAGATACGCAGTATTTT.

This clone was picked up one time. The chain uses TRBV19 and TRBJ2-6; D call uncertain. The length of the CDR3 is 16 residues. The germline gives CDR1 LNHDA, CDR2 SQIVND (reference sequence). V lost 6 bases, J lost 0 bases, and 12 bases lay in between. The CDR3 loop is CASRNSGSSGANVLTF. The CDR3, as DNA: TGTGCCAGTAGAAACTCAGGATCCTCTGGGGCCAACGTCCTGACTTTC.

The rearrangement links TRBV3-1 (or the pseudogene TRBV3-2) to TRBJ2-5; 10 nucleotides agree with TRBD2. Germline CDR1 LGHDT, CDR2 YNNKEL (reference sequence). J lost 8 bases, V lost 4 bases, and 10 bases had no gene match. This CDR3 comprises 15 residues. CDR3 amino acids: CASSPPGLALTTQYF. The CDR3, as DNA: TGTGCCAGCAGCCCCCCGGGACTAGCGCTTACTACCCAGTACTTC.

The genes are TRBV7-6 and TRBJ2-3, with 8 bases aligning to TRBD2. V dropped 8 bases and J dropped 3; count of bases not matched to a gene: 4. The CDR3 consists of 13 residues. Germline CDR1 is SGHVS and CDR2 is FNYEAQ. CDR3 region: CASAGGNTDTQYF. For the CDR3, the DNA is TGTGCCAGCGCGGGGGGAAATACAGATACGCAGTATTTT.

The rearrangement links TRBV3-1 (or the pseudogene TRBV3-2) to TRBJ2-3; TRBD1 aligns across 9 bases. The V gene's germline CDR1 is LGHDT and CDR2 YNNKEL (reference sequence). This CDR3 comprises 15 residues. Germline trimming cut 5 bases from V and 2 bases from J; bases unmatched to any gene: 5. CDR3 region: CASSFRTGVTDTQYF. CDR3 nucleotide sequence: TGTGCCAGCAGCTTCCGGACAGGGGTCACAGATACGCAGTATTTT.

The rearrangement joins TRBV2 to TRBJ2-5; D is undetermined. The CDR3 is made up of 12 amino acids. V shed 6 bases and J shed 2 bases, with 7 bases lying between them. Looked up from germline, CDR1 is SNHLY and CDR2 is FYNNEI. In nucleotides, the CDR3 is TGTGCCAGCAGCGCTATACAAGAGACCCAGTACTTC. Translating gives CASSAIQETQYF.